The sample holds many counts of the clone carrying this T cell receptor beta chain. Antigen specificity is unknown. The sample is drawn from a study of T cell repertoires in cytomegalovirus infection. For the study at large: Carrying CMV and the relevant HLA type showed in public TCR beta signatures. Study-wide results and limits: HLA-C-restricted CMV clonotypes gave the most frequent clonotype in two of eight donors.

The length of the CDR3 is 15 residues. V shed 6 bases and J shed 0 bases, with 17 bases lying between them. Germline CDR1 and CDR2: SQVTM and ANQGSEA. Each CDR3 protein is one row after TCRdb ran MiXCR on the reads. The sample gives 150,000 to 200,000 distinct CDR3 sequences, nearly 9.5% of which show up once; roughly 5% is in the top ten. This clonotype was sampled from a human donor in good health (CMV status not recorded). Some clones in this sample may be carry-over from other donors' samples. The chain combines TRBV29-1 with TRBJ1-2; D is uncertain. Sequencing was carried out using PBMCs. CDR3 sequence reads: CSVPPAGGPNYGYTF. CDR3 coding DNA: TGCAGCGTCCCTCCGGCCGGAGGACCTAACTATGGCTACACCTTC.